This T cell receptor (beta chain) was found in a study of T cell repertoires in cytomegalovirus infection. Study as a whole: Signatures in public TCR beta sequences pointed to both CMV infection and matching HLA type. Study observations and caveats: Frequencies of public TCR beta families were cumulated, and this identified carriers of CMV plus the relevant HLA.

In TCRdb, the reads were re-called with MiXCR into one record per CDR3 protein. The table has fewer than 200,000 distinct CDR3 sequences, less than 9.5% seen once. This clonotype was picked up many times. Its antigen is unknown. The CDR3 is 16 residues long. Germline CDR1 LGHNA, CDR2 YNFKEQ. V was cut by 4 bases and J by 0 bases, with 12 bases left in between. The sequencing input was PBMCs. The sequence was obtained from a human donor in good health (CMV status not recorded). Some clones in this sample may be carry-over from other donors' samples. The rearrangement links TRBV4-2 to TRBJ2-2, with a weak D call TRBD2 (6 bases). CDR3 sequence: CASSPMSSANTGELFF. CDR3 DNA sequence: TGTGCCAGCAGCCCCATGTCTAGCGCGAACACCGGGGAGCTGTTTTTT.